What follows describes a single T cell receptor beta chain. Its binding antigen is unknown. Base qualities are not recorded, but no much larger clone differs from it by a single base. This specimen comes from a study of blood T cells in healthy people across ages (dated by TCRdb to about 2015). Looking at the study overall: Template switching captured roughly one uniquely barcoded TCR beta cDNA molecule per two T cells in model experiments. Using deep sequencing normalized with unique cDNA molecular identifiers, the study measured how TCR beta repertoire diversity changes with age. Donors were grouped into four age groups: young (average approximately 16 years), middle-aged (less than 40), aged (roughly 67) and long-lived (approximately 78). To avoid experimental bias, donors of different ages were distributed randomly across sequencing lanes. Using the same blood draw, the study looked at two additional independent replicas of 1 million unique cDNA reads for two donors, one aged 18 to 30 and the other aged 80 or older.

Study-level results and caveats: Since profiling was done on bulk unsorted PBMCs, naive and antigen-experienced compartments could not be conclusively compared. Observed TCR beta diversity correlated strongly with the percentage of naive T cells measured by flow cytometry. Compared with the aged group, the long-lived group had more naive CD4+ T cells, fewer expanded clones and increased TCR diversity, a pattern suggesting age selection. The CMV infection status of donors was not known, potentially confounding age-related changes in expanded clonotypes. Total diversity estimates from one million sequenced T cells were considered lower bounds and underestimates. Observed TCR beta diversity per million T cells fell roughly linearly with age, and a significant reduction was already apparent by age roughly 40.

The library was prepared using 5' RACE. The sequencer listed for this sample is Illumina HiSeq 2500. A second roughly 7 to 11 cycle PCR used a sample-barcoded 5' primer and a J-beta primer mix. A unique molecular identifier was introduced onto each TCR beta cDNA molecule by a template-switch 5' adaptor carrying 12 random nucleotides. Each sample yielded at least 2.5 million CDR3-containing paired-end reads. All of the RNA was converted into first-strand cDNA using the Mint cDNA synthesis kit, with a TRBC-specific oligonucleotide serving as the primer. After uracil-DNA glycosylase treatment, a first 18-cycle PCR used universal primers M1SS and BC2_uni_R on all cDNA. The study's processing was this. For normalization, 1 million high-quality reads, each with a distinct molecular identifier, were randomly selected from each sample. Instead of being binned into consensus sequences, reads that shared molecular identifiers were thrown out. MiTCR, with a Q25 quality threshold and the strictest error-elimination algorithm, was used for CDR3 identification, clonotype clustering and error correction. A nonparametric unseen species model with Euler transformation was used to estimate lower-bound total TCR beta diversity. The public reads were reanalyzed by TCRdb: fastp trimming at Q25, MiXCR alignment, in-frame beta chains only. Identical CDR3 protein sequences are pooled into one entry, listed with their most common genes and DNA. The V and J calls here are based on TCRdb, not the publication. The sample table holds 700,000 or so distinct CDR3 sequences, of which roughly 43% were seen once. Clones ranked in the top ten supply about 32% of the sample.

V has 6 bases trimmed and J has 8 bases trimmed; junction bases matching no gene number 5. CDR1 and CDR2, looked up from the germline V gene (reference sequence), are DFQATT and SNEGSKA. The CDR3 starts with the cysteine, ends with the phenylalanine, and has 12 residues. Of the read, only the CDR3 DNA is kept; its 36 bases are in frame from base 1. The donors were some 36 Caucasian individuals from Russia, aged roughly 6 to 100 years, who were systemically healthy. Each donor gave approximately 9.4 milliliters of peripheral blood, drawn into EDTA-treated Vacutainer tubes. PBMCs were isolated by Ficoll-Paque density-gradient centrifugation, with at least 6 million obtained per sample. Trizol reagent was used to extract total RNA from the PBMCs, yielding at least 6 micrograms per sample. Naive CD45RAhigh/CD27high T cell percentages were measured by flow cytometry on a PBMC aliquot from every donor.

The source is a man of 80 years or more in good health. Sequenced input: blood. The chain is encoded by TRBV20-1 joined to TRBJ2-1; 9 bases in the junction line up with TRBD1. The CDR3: CSAPTGGDEQFF. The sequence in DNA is TGCAGTGCACCGACAGGGGGGGATGAGCAGTTCTTC.